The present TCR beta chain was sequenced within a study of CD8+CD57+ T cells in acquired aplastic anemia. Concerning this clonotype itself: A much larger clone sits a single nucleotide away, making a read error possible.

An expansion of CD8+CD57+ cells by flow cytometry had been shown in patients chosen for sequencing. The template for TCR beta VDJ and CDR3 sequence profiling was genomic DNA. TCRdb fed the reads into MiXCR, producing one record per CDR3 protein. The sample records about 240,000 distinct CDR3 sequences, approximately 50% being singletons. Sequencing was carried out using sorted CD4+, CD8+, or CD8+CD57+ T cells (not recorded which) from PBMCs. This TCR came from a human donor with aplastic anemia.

The chain's CDR3 is CASSSDFLTFYEQYF. The CDR3, as DNA: TGTGCCAGCAGCTCGGACTTTCTGACCTTCTACGAGCAGTACTTC. The V and J genes are TRBV7-8 and TRBJ2-7; D is perhaps TRBD2 (5 bases). The V gene lost 4 bases and the J gene lost 3 bases, with 16 bases spanning the gap. Germline V CDR1 and CDR2: SGHVS, FQNEAQ. This CDR3 has 15 amino acids.